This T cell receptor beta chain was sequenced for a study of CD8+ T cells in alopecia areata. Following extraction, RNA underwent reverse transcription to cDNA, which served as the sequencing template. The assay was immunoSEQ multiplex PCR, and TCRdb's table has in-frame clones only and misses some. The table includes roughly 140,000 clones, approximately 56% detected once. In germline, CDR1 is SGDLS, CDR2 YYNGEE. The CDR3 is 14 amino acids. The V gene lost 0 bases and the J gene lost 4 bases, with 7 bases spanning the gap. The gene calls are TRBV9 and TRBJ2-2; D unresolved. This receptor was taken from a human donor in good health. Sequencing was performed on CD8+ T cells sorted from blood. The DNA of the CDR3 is TGTGCCAGCAGCGTAGAAGGCGGCACCGGGGAGCTGTTTTTT. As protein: CASSVEGGTGELFF.